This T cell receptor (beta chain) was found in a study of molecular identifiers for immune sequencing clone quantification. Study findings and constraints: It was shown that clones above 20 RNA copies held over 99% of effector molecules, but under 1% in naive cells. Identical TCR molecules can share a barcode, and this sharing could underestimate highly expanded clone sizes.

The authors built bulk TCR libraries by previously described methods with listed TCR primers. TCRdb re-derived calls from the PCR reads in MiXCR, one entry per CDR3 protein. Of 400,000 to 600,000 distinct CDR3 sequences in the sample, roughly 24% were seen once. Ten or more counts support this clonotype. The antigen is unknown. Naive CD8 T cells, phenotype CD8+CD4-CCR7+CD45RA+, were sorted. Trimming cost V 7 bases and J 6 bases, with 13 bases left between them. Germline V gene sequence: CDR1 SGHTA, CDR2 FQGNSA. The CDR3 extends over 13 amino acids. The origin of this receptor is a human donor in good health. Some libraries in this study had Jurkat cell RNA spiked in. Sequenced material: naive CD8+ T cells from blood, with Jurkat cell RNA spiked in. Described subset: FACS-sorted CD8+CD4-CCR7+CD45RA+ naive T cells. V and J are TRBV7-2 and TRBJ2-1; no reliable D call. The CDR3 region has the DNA TGTGCCAGCACCTCCCCGGAAAGCAATGAGCAGTTCTTC. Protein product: CASTSPESNEQFF.